Listed here are 21 T cell receptor beta chains from one sample, sequenced in a study of beta chain features in type 1 diabetes. TCRB transcripts that were expressed got sequenced, as all of the isolated RNA had been reverse transcribed. The protocol was immunoSEQ multiplex PCR, while the TCRdb copy is restricted to in-frame clones and leaves out a portion. Of about 250,000 clones in the sample, about 14% were seen once. The sequenced sample was naive CD4+ T cells from blood. These receptors all come from a woman aged 40 to 49 in good health.

A few counts support this clone. The gene calls are TRBV7-7 and TRBJ1-1, with a weak D call TRBD1 (5 bases). The germline V gene has CDR1 SSHAT and CDR2 FNYEAQ (reference sequence). V was shortened by 5 bases and J by 1 base, with 8 bases between the two germline ends. This CDR3 has 13 amino acids. The CDR3 coding sequence is TGTGCCAGCAGCGTCGACAGGAACACTGAAGCTTTCTTT. Its translation: CASSVDRNTEAFF.

This clone was detected a few times. The V and J genes are TRBV18 and TRBJ1-2; possible D gene TRBD1, 5 bases. Per germline, CDR1 KGHSH and CDR2 LQKENI. Trimming stripped 6 bases from V and 5 bases from J, with 22 bases between. The length of the CDR3 is 16 residues. CDR3 sequence: CASSPGQQGRVYGYTF. The CDR3 DNA follows: TGTGCCAGCTCCCCCGGCCAGCAGGGTCGGGTTTATGGCTACACCTTC. The entire variable domain, with the rest obtained from reference TRBV18 and TRBJ1-2, is as follows: NAGVMQNPRHLVRRRGQEARLRCSPMKGHSHVYWYRQLPEEGLKFMVYLQKENIIDESGMPKERFSAEFPKEGPSILRIQQVVRGDSAAYFCASSPGQQGRVYGYTFGSGTRLTVV.

In its sample, this clone was seen a few times. The chain couples TRBV7-2 to TRBJ1-5; D is unclear. Trimming stripped 1 base from V and 3 bases from J, with 10 bases between. This CDR3 is built from 15 residues. Germline V gene sequence: CDR1 SGHTA, CDR2 FQGNSA. In DNA, the CDR3 is TGTGCCAGCAGCTTAGGTTCGGGTGTCAATCAGCCCCAGCATTTT. It yields the protein CASSLGSGVNQPQHF.

This chain uses TRBV19 with TRBJ2-3, with 9 positions matching TRBD1. This CDR3 is 14 amino acids long. Germline CDR1 LNHDA, CDR2 SQIVND (reference sequence). V was pared by 7 bases and J by 2 bases, with 4 bases of the junction left unmatched. CDR3 in DNA: TGTGCCAGTACTCACAGGGGGCTCACAGATACGCAGTATTTT. This sequence encodes CASTHRGLTDTQYF.

On this clone itself: Distinct nucleotide sequences in the sample also encode this CDR3. V usage is TRBV10-3 and J usage is TRBJ2-5, with D perhaps matching TRBD1 (6 bases). The germline CDR1 and CDR2 sequences are ENHRY and SYGVKD. V lost 8 bases, J lost 1 base, and 11 bases lay in between. The CDR3 has 13 residues. The CDR3 reads CAIREGGQETQYF. As DNA, the CDR3 is TGTGCCATCCGAGAAGGGGGCCAAGAGACCCAGTACTTC.

The sample holds a few counts of this clone. This rearrangement joins TRBV13 to TRBJ2-1; 11 bases are shared with TRBD2. The germline V gene encodes CDR1 PRHDT and CDR2 FYEKMQ (reference sequence). This CDR3 comprises 17 residues. V shed 2 bases and J 5 bases; nucleotides not matched to a gene: 8. The CDR3 DNA follows: TGTGCCAGCAGCTTATCCAAACTAGCGGGGGCCAACAATGAGCAGTTCTTC. The encoded protein is CASSLSKLAGANNEQFF.

The chain recombines TRBV18 with TRBJ1-5, with 9 nucleotides matching TRBD1. V dropped 4 bases and J dropped 4; count of bases not matched to a gene: 5. Germline CDR1 reads KGHSH; CDR2 reads LQKENI. This CDR3 is built from 15 residues. Here the CDR3 DNA reads TGTGCCAGCTCACTAACCGGGACAGGGAATCAGCCCCAGCATTTT. It codes for CASSLTGTGNQPQHF.

The V and J genes are TRBV18 and TRBJ2-1; 11 nucleotides match TRBD2. This CDR3 spans 13 amino acids. Germline CDR1 KGHSH, CDR2 LQKENI. With V trimmed by 5 bases and J by 9 bases, 3 bases remained unmatched. The CDR3 reads CASSAGTSGEQFF. In DNA, the CDR3 is TGTGCCAGCTCAGCAGGGACTAGCGGTGAGCAGTTCTTC.

This sequence joins TRBV11-2 and TRBJ2-7, with 10 bases fitting TRBD1. The CDR3 length is 15 residues. Trimming took 4 bases from V and 3 from J; bases not matched to a gene: 6. Germline CDR1 reads SGHAT; CDR2 reads FQNNGV. The CDR3 loop reads CASSSYRDRGYEQYF. The CDR3 nucleotides read TGTGCCAGCAGCTCTTACCGGGACAGGGGCTACGAGCAGTACTTC.

The chain couples TRBV18 to TRBJ1-2, with 11 bases aligning to TRBD1. Germline V gives CDR1 KGHSH, CDR2 LQKENI. The CDR3 covers 17 residues. Trimming removed 3 bases from V and 7 bases from J; junction bases left unmatched: 13. DNA of the CDR3: TGTGCCAGCTCACCGCCCCTGATAGGGACAGGGGGAGGTGGCTACACCTTC. It codes for CASSPPLIGTGGGGYTF.

This chain links TRBV5-4 with TRBJ2-5; a possible D gene is TRBD2 (6 bases). The CDR3 extends over 13 amino acids. In germline, CDR1 is SGHNT, CDR2 YYREEE (reference sequence). With 2 bases removed from V and 5 bases from J, the gap between germline ends came to 10 bases. The DNA for the CDR3 is TGTGCCAGCAGCTTCCCGGCGGGGGAGACCCAGTACTTC. It translates to CASSFPAGETQYF.

This chain joins TRBV7-2 and TRBJ2-5, with no clear D. Near its end, the DNA agrees better with TRBJ2-7, so the J call may be wrong. CDR3 length: 15 residues. CDR1 and CDR2 (germline): SGHTA, FQGNSA. CDR3: CASSLGGQSSYEQYF. DNA for the CDR3: TGTGCCAGCAGCTTAGGAGGTCAAAGCTCCTACGAGCAGTACTTC.

This clone has only a few counts. V and J are TRBV6-6 and TRBJ1-2, with TRBD1 matching over 10 bases. CDR3 size: 13 residues. Germline assignment: CDR1 MNHNY and CDR2 SVGAGI (reference sequence). The ends lost 5 bases at V and 8 bases at J; junction bases unmatched: 5. CDR3 nucleotide sequence: TGTGCCAGCAGTCCTGGGACAGGGGCCGGCTACACCTTC. Protein product: CASSPGTGAGYTF.

In its sample, this clone was seen a few times. This sequence joins TRBV5-1 and TRBJ2-2; TRBD2 matches at 7 bases. J lost 0 bases, V lost 2 bases, and 4 bases had no gene match. The CDR3 is 16 amino acids. Germline loops: CDR1 SGHRS, CDR2 YFSETQ. The CDR3 nucleotides are TGCGCCAGCAGCTTCACTAGCGCCGCGAACACCGGGGAGCTGTTTTTT. This sequence encodes CASSFTSAANTGELFF.

A few counts support this clone. This rearrangement joins TRBV7-9 to TRBJ2-3, with TRBD1 identical over 9 bases. Germline values: CDR1 SEHNR, CDR2 FQNEAQ (reference sequence). The CDR3 spans 15 residues. V lost 5 bases, J lost 0 bases, and 3 bases stayed unmatched. The CDR3 nucleotides read TGTGCCAGCAGCAGGGGACAGGGAAGCACAGATACGCAGTATTTT. As protein: CASSRGQGSTDTQYF.

The chain combines TRBV21-1 with TRBJ2-5; TRBD1 is taken as the D call from the table, unchecked against the DNA. TRBV21-1 is given as a pseudogene. The CDR3 is 15 residues long. The CDR3 bases are TGTGCCAGCAGCAGAGGACAGGGGGTAAGACAGACCCAGTACTTC. Protein: CASSRGQGVRQTQYF.

The chain has TRBV6-6 and TRBJ2-5; 7 nucleotides align to TRBD2. In germline, CDR1 is MNHNY, CDR2 SVGAGI (reference sequence). The trim removed 0 bases at V and 3 bases at J, leaving 7 bases unmatched. The CDR3 consists of 16 residues. The CDR3 here is CASSYSKIAGEETQYF. CDR3 coding DNA: TGTGCCAGCAGTTACTCGAAAATAGCGGGTGAAGAGACCCAGTACTTC.

The gene calls are TRBV18 and TRBJ1-5; D perhaps matches TRBD1 (6 bases). CDR1 and CDR2 (germline): KGHSH, LQKENI. V was cut by 2 bases and J by 2 bases, with 10 bases left in between. This CDR3 spans 15 amino acids. The CDR3 spells CASSPEYRGNQPQHF. CDR3 nucleotide sequence: TGTGCCAGCTCACCAGAATACAGGGGCAATCAGCCCCAGCATTTT.

The chain is built from TRBV5-1 and TRBJ2-5; possibly TRBD2 for D (5 bases). This CDR3 region has 11 residues. CDR1 SGHRS and CDR2 YFSETQ come from the germline V gene. V was clipped by 0 bases and J by 9 bases, with 6 bases between them. For the CDR3, the DNA is TGCGCCAGCAGCTTGGGGGAGTCCCAGTACTTC. Translation: CASSLGESQYF.

This sequence joins TRBV14 and TRBJ2-5; D remains unclear. The CDR3 sequence is 12 residues long. Germline lookup yields CDR1 SGHDN and CDR2 FVKESK. The V end was cut by 0 bases, the J end by 5 bases, with 4 bases between. For the CDR3, the DNA is TGTGCCAGCAGCCAAGAATCGGAGACCCAGTACTTC. Its protein product is CASSQESETQYF.

This clone was seen a few times. The chain combines TRBV18 with TRBJ1-1; no clear D. V was clipped by 1 base and J by 3 bases, with 12 bases between them. Per the germline V gene, CDR1 is KGHSH and CDR2 is LQKENI. The CDR3 has 15 residues. CDR3 in amino acids: CASSPRTGMDTEAFF. CDR3 nucleotide sequence: TGTGCCAGCTCACCACGGACGGGAATGGACACTGAAGCTTTCTTT.